The 30 T cell receptor beta chains in this list originate from one sample, sequenced in a study of T cell repertoires in cytomegalovirus infection. These receptors lack a known antigen. TCRdb re-analysed the reads in MiXCR, keeping a single row per CDR3 protein. The sample yields about 920,000 distinct CDR3 sequences, roughly a third seen once. Here the sequenced sample was cultured CD8+ T cells from PBMCs, taken from culture after CMV antigen stimulation. The receptors were gathered from a human donor in good health (CMV status not recorded). Some clones in this sample may be carry-over from other donors' samples.

This clonotype was seen only a few times. The V call is TRBV7-2, the J call TRBJ2-3; D unclear. Looked up from germline, CDR1 is SGHTA and CDR2 is FQGNSA. V was clipped by 5 bases and J by 6 bases, with 9 bases between them. This CDR3 contains 12 residues. CDR3 amino acids: CASSHGRDTQYF. CDR3 bases: TGTGCCAGCAGCCACGGAAGGGATACGCAGTATTTT.

The J gene is TRBJ1-2, the V gene TRBV5-6; 9 positions match TRBD1. The J segment lost 5 bases and the V segment lost 4 bases, leaving 3 bases of the junction unmatched. This CDR3 has 13 amino acids. Germline CDR1 is SGHDT and CDR2 is YYEEEE. CDR3 sequence reads: CASSDGTGYGYTF. The CDR3 nucleotides read TGTGCCAGCAGCGACGGGACAGGGTATGGCTACACCTTC.

The table lists this clonotype with a few counts. The CDR3: CASSSTGGMEPQHF. CDR3 DNA: TGTGCCAGCAGTTCGACAGGGGGAATGGAGCCCCAGCATTTT. The gene calls are TRBV27 and TRBJ1-5, with 9 positions matching TRBD1. This CDR3 comprises 14 residues. The V and J ends lost 4 bases and 8 bases, in that order; junction bases with no gene match: 6. CDR1 MNHEY and CDR2 SMNVEV come from the germline V gene (reference sequence).

The table lists this clonotype with a few counts. The chain couples TRBV7-9 to TRBJ2-5; D remains ambiguous. V was trimmed by 3 bases and J by 2 bases, leaving 10 bases between them. Germline CDR1 reads SEHNR; CDR2 reads FQNEAQ (reference sequence). This CDR3 contains 14 residues. Written as DNA, the CDR3 is TGTGCCAGCAGCTTGTTCACTGAGCAAGAGACCCAGTACTTC. As protein: CASSLFTEQETQYF.

This clonotype was counted only a few times. The genes are TRBV27 and TRBJ1-5; 9 positions match TRBD1. Trimming at V came to 2 bases and at J to 6 bases, leaving 2 bases not matched to a gene. Germline loops: CDR1 MNHEY, CDR2 SMNVEV (reference sequence). The CDR3 length is 14 residues. DNA of the CDR3: TGTGCCAGCAGTTTAGGGACAGGGCTTCAGCCCCAGCATTTT. Protein product: CASSLGTGLQPQHF.

V usage is TRBV14 and J usage is TRBJ2-1, with D possibly matching TRBD2 (5 bases). Germline CDR1 reads SGHDN; CDR2 reads FVKESK. This CDR3 has 16 amino acids. V was clipped by 1 base and J by 2 bases, with 12 bases between them. The CDR3 here is CASSQVAVGAYNEQFF. CDR3 in DNA: TGTGCCAGCAGCCAAGTCGCAGTCGGGGCCTACAATGAGCAGTTCTTC.

Details on this clonotype: Being one base from a much bigger clone, this may be a read error. The J gene is TRBJ2-7, the V gene TRBV7-9, with TRBD1 identical over 7 bases. There are 15 residues in the CDR3. The germline V gene encodes CDR1 SEHNR and CDR2 FQNEAQ (reference sequence). V lost 10 bases to trimming and J lost 3 bases; unmatched junction nucleotides: 15. CDR3 sequence: CANTSSVDRVYEQYV. The CDR3 DNA follows: TGTGCCAACACCAGCTCGGTCGACAGGGTCTACGAGCAGTACGTC.

This clonotype was seen repeatedly, ten times or more. The genes are TRBV7-2 and TRBJ1-2, with a tentative D call TRBD1 (6 bases). There are 15 residues in the CDR3. Per the germline V gene, CDR1 is SGHTA and CDR2 is FQGNSA. V was shortened by 2 bases and J by 8 bases, with 18 bases between the two germline ends. The CDR3 coding sequence is TGTGCCAGCAGCTTAATTGTCGGGGGGCGCGAAGGCTACACCTTC. Protein: CASSLIVGGREGYTF.

The sample holds a few counts of this clonotype. The chain is built from TRBV12-3 or TRBV12-4 and TRBJ2-2; 8 bases map to TRBD1. The CDR3 loop spans 14 amino acids. Losses at the gene ends were 4 bases for V and 6 bases for J; bases not matched to a gene: 4. The CDR3 sequence: CASSSGGAAGELFF. CDR3 nucleotide sequence: TGTGCCAGCAGTTCAGGGGGCGCGGCCGGGGAGCTGTTTTTT.

The chain combines TRBV20-1 with TRBJ1-1; a possible D gene is TRBD1 (5 bases). Germline CDR1 reads DFQATT; CDR2 reads SNEGSKA (reference sequence). This CDR3 is built from 11 residues. V was clipped by 6 bases and J by 8 bases, with 13 bases between them. DNA for the CDR3: TGCAGTGCCCACCCAGGGAAGGAAGCTTTCTTT. Amino acid sequence: CSAHPGKEAFF.

The chain uses TRBV7-2 and TRBJ1-1; 7 bases line up with TRBD1. CDR1 and CDR2 (germline): SGHTA, FQGNSA. This CDR3 is 13 amino acids long. The J segment lost 8 bases and the V segment lost 5 bases, leaving 8 bases of the junction unmatched. The CDR3 DNA reads as TGTGCCAGCAGCCTATCCCCGACAGGGGAAGCTTTCTTT. It codes for CASSLSPTGEAFF. The whole variable domain, remainder taken from reference TRBV7-2 and TRBJ1-1, is GAGVSQSPSNKVTEKGKDVELRCDPISGHTALYWYRQSLGQGLEFLIYFQGNSAPDKSGLPSDRFSAERTGGSVSTLTIQRTQQEDSAVYLCASSLSPTGEAFFGQGTRLTVV.

V and J are TRBV27 and TRBJ1-2; perhaps TRBD1 as D (5 bases). Per germline, CDR1 MNHEY and CDR2 SMNVEV (reference sequence). The V end was cut by 5 bases, the J end by 0 bases, with 19 bases between. The CDR3 sequence is 17 residues long. CDR3: CASSQGRDRHPNYGYTF. The CDR3 nucleotides read TGTGCCAGCAGTCAGGGTCGCGACCGGCACCCTAACTATGGCTACACCTTC.

This clonotype has ten or more counts. The rearrangement uses TRBV7-6 and TRBJ2-1; possibly TRBD1 or TRBD2 for D (6 bases each). CDR3 length: 18 residues. Trimming pared 2 bases from V and 4 bases from J, leaving 21 bases between. Germline-derived CDR1 and CDR2 are SGHVS and FNYEAQ. This chain's CDR3 is CASSLRWLPEGGYNEQFF. As DNA, the CDR3 is TGTGCCAGCAGCTTACGGTGGCTCCCTGAGGGGGGTTACAATGAGCAGTTCTTC.

V gene TRBV6-5 combines with J gene TRBJ2-5; D may be TRBD1 (5 bases). The CDR3 consists of 13 residues. The V end was cut by 2 bases, the J end by 5 bases, with 9 bases between. The germline gives CDR1 MNHEY, CDR2 SVGAGI. DNA of the CDR3: TGTGCCAGCAGTTACGGGGCAGTGGAGACCCAGTACTTC. It yields the protein CASSYGAVETQYF.

This clonotype was seen more than once but under ten times. The rearrangement uses TRBV13 and TRBJ2-7, with D possibly TRBD1 on 6 matching bases. The CDR3 is 15 amino acids. Germline CDR1 reads PRHDT; CDR2 reads FYEKMQ (reference sequence). Trimming pared 2 bases from V and 3 bases from J, leaving 14 bases between. CDR3 residues: CASSLYYQGFYEQYV. CDR3 bases: TGTGCCAGCAGCTTATATTATCAGGGGTTCTACGAGCAGTACGTC.

CDR3: CASSYVSGNTIYF. The CDR3 bases are TGTGCCAGCAGCTACGTCTCCGGAAACACCATATATTTT. The chain employs TRBV6-6 and TRBJ1-3; D gene uncertain. The CDR3 loop spans 13 amino acids. Trimming cost V 6 bases and J 4 bases, with 10 bases left between them. Germline-derived CDR1 and CDR2 are MNHNY and SVGAGI (reference sequence).

The rearrangement links TRBV29-1 to TRBJ1-2; weak D call: TRBD1 (5 bases). CDR1 is SQVTM, CDR2 ANQGSEA, per germline. CDR3 length: 11 residues. The V and J ends lost 7 bases and 6 bases respectively, with 12 bases between them. The CDR3, as DNA: TGCAGCGCAGGACGCAGGGATGGCTACACCTTC. Translation: CSAGRRDGYTF.

The chain joins TRBV5-1 to TRBJ2-3; D is tentatively TRBD1 or TRBD2 (5 bases each). V was shortened by 0 bases and J by 2 bases, with 16 bases between the two germline ends. Per germline, CDR1 SGHRS and CDR2 YFSETQ. There are 17 residues in the CDR3. The CDR3 DNA reads TGCGCCAGCAGCTTGGTAGTTTGGGACCAAAACACAGATACGCAGTATTTT. Encoded protein: CASSLVVWDQNTDTQYF.

J is TRBJ1-2 and V is TRBV20-1; tentative D call: TRBD1 (6 bases). V was cut by 3 bases and J by 6 bases, with 11 bases left in between. The CDR3 length is 12 residues. CDR1 is DFQATT and CDR2 is SNEGSKA in the germline V gene (reference sequence). In DNA form, the CDR3 reads TGCAGTGCTAGTTTGGGGGCTAATGGCTACACCTTC. This translates into CSASLGANGYTF.

The rearrangement uses TRBV20-1 and TRBJ2-5; 15 bases agree with TRBD2. The germline V gene has CDR1 DFQATT and CDR2 SNEGSKA (reference sequence). J was trimmed by 1 base and V by 2 bases; bases with no gene match: 2. This CDR3 spans 16 amino acids. The CDR3 region has the DNA TGCAGTGCTAGACGGACTAGCGGGGGGGCCCAAGAGACCCAGTACTTC. Protein: CSARRTSGGAQETQYF.

This clonotype appeared a few times. The chain links TRBV19 to TRBJ1-1, with unresolved D. The CDR3 totals 14 residues. Germline CDR1 reads LNHDA; CDR2 reads SQIVND (reference sequence). Deletions cut 3 bases from V and 3 bases from J, with 11 bases between. The CDR3 loop reads CASSIDRGYTEAFF. The CDR3, as DNA: TGTGCCAGTAGTATTGATCGGGGATACACTGAAGCTTTCTTT.

This clonotype has a count of ten or more. The chain joins TRBV4-1 to TRBJ2-1; D gene ambiguous. The CDR3 is made up of 16 amino acids. V lost 3 bases and J lost 3, with 15 bases in between. Germline V lookup: CDR1 MGHRA, CDR2 YSYEKL. The CDR3 loop is CASSHRPQVDYNEQFF. DNA for the CDR3: TGCGCCAGCAGCCACCGCCCCCAGGTCGACTACAATGAGCAGTTCTTC.

The chain combines TRBV6-1 with TRBJ2-7; TRBD2 aligns across 7 bases. The CDR3 totals 14 residues. CDR1 is MNHNS and CDR2 is SASEGT in the germline V gene. Germline trimming cut 4 bases from V and 3 bases from J; bases unmatched to any gene: 6. Here the CDR3 reads CASSALRGDYEQYV. In DNA, the CDR3 is TGTGCCAGCAGTGCTCTTCGGGGGGACTACGAGCAGTACGTC.

This clonotype was counted between two and nine times. V usage is TRBV6-2 or TRBV6-3 and J usage is TRBJ2-7, with D perhaps matching TRBD2 (5 bases). V was shortened by 4 bases and J by 0 bases, with 19 bases between the two germline ends. Germline CDR1 MNHEY, CDR2 SVGEGT. This CDR3 is 17 amino acids long. CDR3 in amino acids: CASSLVGGGFSSYEQYV. The CDR3 DNA reads TGTGCCAGCAGTTTAGTAGGAGGAGGTTTTAGCTCCTACGAGCAGTACGTC.

The rearrangement joins TRBV7-9 to TRBJ2-1; a weak D match, TRBD2 (5 bases). The CDR3 spans 15 residues. Germline CDR1 SEHNR, CDR2 FQNEAQ (reference sequence). V lost 6 bases and J lost 4, with 16 bases in between. This CDR3 is CASSRTGIFYNEQFF. CDR3 nucleotide sequence: TGTGCCAGCAGTCGTACGGGGATTTTTTACAATGAGCAGTTCTTC.

The V call is TRBV5-4, the J call TRBJ2-3; D could derive from TRBD1 or TRBD2 (6 bases each). The CDR3 extends over 15 amino acids. V lost 0 bases and J lost 5, with 13 bases in between. Germline V gene lookup returns CDR1 SGHNT and CDR2 YYREEE (reference sequence). In DNA, the CDR3 is TGTGCCAGCAGCTTGGGTCCGGGGGCAGAAGATACGCAGTATTTT. Translating gives CASSLGPGAEDTQYF.

The rearrangement links TRBV7-9 to TRBJ2-5; 8 nucleotides align to TRBD1. This CDR3 spans 12 amino acids. V shed 6 bases and J 11 bases; nucleotides not matched to a gene: 8. Germline values: CDR1 SEHNR, CDR2 FQNEAQ (reference sequence). In DNA form, the CDR3 reads TGTGCCAGCAGGGCCGGGACAGGCCCGCAGTACTTC. It yields the protein CASRAGTGPQYF.

This clonotype was recorded only once. This chain uses TRBV9 with TRBJ1-1; D remains unclear. V gave up 1 base and J gave up 1 base, with 8 bases separating them. The CDR3 spans 14 residues. Germline V gene sequence: CDR1 SGDLS, CDR2 YYNGEE. CDR3 sequence (DNA): TGTGCCAGCAGCGTATTGAACCAGAACACTGAAGCTTTCTTT. Protein: CASSVLNQNTEAFF. Together with reference TRBV9 and TRBJ1-1, the CDR3 gives the full variable domain: DSGVTQTPKHLITATGQRVTLRCSPRSGDLSVYWYQQSLDQGLQFLIQYYNGEERAKGNILERFSAQQFPDLHSELNLSSLELGDSALYFCASSVLNQNTEAFFGQGTRLTVV.

The V call is TRBV3-1, the J call TRBJ2-5; no clear D. This CDR3 is built from 14 residues. Germline CDR1 reads LGHDT; CDR2 reads YNNKEL (reference sequence). The ends were cut back, 0 bases at V and 0 bases at J, with 5 bases in the middle. The CDR3 nucleotides read TGTGCCAGCAGCCAAGACCCCAACCAAGAGACCCAGTACTTC. Residues: CASSQDPNQETQYF.

Only a few counts were recorded for this clonotype. This chain uses TRBV15 with TRBJ2-2, with D uncertain. The CDR3 consists of 13 residues. Germline V gene sequence: CDR1 LNHNV, CDR2 YYDKDF (reference sequence). Trimming shortened V by 0 bases and J by 6 bases, and 5 bases separated the two germline ends. CDR3: CATSRDGAGELFF. The CDR3, as DNA: TGTGCCACCAGCAGAGATGGGGCCGGGGAGCTGTTTTTT.